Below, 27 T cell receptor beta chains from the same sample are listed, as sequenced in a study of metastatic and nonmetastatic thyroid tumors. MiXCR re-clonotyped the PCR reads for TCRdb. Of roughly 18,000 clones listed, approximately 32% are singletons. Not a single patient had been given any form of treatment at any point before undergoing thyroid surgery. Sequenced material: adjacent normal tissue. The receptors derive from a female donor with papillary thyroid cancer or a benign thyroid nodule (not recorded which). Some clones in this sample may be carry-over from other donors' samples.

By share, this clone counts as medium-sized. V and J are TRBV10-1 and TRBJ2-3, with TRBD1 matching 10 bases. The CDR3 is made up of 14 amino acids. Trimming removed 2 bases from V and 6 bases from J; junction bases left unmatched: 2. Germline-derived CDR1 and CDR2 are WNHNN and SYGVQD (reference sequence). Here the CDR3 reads CASSEGQGVDTQYF. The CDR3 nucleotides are TGCGCCAGCAGTGAGGGACAGGGGGTTGATACGCAGTATTTT.

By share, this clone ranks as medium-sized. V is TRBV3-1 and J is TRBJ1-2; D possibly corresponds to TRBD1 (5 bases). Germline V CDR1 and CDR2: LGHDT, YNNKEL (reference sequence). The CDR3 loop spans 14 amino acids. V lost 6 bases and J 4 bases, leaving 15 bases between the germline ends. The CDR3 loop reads CASRYAGFSYGYTF. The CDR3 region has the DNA TGTGCCAGCAGGTATGCAGGGTTTAGCTATGGCTACACCTTC.

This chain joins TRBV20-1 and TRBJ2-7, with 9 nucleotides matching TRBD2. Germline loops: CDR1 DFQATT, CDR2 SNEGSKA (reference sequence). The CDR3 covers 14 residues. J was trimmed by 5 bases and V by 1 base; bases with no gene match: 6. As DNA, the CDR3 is TGCAGTGCTAGAGTGTCTAGCGGGACAAACGAGCAGTACTTC. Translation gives CSARVSSGTNEQYF.

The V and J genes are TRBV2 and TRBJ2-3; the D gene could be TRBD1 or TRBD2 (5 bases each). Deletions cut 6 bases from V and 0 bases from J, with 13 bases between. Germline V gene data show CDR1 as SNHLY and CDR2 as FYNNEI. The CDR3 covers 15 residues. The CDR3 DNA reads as TGTGCCAGCAGAAACCGGGACCAAAGCACAGATACGCAGTATTTT. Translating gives CASRNRDQSTDTQYF.

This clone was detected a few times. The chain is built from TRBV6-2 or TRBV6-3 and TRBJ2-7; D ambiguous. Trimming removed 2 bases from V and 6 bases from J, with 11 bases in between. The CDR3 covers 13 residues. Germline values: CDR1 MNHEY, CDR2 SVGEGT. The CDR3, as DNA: TGTGCCAGCAGTTACGACCCAATCGGCGAGCAGTACTTC. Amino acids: CASSYDPIGEQYF.

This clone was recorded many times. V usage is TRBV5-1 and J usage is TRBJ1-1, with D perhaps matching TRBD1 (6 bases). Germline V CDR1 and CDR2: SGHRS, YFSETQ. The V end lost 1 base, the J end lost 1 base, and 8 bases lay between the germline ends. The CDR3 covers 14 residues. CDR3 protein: CASSLRDKNTEAFF. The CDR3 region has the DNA TGCGCCAGCAGCTTGCGGGACAAGAACACTGAAGCTTTCTTT.

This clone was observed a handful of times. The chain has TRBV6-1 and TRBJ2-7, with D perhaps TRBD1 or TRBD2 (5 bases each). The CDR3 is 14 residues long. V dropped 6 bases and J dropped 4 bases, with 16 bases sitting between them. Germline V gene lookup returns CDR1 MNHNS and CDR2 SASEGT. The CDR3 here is CASSRGPSLYEQYF. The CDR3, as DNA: TGTGCCAGCAGCCGGGGACCCTCTCTTTACGAGCAGTACTTC.

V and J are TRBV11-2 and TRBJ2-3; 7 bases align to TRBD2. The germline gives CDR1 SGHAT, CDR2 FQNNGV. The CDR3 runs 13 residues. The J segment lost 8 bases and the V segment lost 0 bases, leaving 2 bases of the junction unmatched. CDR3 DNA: TGTGCCAGCAGCTTAGACCGCGGGAGTACGCAGTATTTT. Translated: CASSLDRGSTQYF.

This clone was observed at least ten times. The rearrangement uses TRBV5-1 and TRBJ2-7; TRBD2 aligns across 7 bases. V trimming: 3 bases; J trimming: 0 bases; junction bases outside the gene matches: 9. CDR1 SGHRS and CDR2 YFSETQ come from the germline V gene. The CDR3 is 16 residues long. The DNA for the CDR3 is TGCGCCAGCAGCTCCGGCGGGGGAACAAGCTCCTACGAGCAGTACTTC. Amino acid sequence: CASSSGGGTSSYEQYF.

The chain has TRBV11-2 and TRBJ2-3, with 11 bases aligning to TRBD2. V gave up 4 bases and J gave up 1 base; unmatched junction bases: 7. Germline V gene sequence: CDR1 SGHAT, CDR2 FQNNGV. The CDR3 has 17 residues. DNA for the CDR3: TGTGCCAGCAGCTCCCCCGGACTAGCGGGCCGCACAGATACGCAGTATTTT. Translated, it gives CASSSPGLAGRTDTQYF.

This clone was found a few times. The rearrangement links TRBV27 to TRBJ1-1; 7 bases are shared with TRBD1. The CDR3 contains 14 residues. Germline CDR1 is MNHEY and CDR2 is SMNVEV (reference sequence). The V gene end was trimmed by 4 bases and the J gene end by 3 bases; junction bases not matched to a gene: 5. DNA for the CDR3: TGTGCCAGCAGTTGGACAGGAGGGCACACTGAAGCTTTCTTT. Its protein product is CASSWTGGHTEAFF.

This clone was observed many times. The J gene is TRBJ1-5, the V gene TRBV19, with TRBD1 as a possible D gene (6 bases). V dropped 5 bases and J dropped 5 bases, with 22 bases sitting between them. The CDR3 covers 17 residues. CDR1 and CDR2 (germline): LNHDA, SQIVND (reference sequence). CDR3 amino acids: CASSVSKGWDTYQPQHF. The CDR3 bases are TGTGCCAGTAGTGTAAGTAAGGGTTGGGACACATATCAGCCCCAGCATTTT.

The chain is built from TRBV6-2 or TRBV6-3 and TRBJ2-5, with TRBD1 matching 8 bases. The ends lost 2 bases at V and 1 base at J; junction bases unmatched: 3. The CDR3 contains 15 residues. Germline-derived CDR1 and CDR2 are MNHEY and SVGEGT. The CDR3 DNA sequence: TGTGCCAGCAGTTACGGACAGGGACGCCAAGAGACCCAGTACTTC. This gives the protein CASSYGQGRQETQYF.

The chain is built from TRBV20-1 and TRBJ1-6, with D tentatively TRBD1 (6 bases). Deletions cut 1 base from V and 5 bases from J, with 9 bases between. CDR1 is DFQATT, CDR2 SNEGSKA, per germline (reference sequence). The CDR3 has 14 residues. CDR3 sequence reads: CSARVRGNNSPLHF. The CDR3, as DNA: TGCAGTGCTAGAGTCAGGGGAAATAATTCACCCCTCCACTTT.

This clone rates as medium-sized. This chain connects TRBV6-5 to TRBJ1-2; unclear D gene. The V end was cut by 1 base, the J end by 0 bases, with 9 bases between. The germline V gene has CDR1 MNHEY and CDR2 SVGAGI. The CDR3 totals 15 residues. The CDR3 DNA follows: TGTGCCAGCAGTTACTTGGCCAGCTCTAACTATGGCTACACCTTC. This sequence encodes CASSYLASSNYGYTF.

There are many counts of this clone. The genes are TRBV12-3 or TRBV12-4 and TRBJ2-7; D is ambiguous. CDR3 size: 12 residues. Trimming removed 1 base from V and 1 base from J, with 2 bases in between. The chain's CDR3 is CASSLGSYEQYF. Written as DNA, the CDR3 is TGTGCCAGCAGTTTAGGGTCCTACGAGCAGTACTTC.

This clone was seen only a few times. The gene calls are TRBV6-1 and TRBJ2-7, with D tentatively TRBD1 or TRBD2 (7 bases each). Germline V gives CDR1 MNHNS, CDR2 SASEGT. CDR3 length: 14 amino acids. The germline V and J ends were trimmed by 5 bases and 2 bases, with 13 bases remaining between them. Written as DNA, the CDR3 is TGTGCCAGCAGTCGACAGGGAGGGCCCTACGAGCAGTACTTC. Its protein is CASSRQGGPYEQYF.

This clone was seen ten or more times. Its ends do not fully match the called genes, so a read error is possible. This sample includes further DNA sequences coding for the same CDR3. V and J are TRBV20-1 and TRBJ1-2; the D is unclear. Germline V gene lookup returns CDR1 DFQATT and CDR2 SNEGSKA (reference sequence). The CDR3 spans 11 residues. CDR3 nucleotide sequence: TGCAGCGCTAGAGCCCGAGCCGGCTACACCTTC. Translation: CSARARAGYTF.

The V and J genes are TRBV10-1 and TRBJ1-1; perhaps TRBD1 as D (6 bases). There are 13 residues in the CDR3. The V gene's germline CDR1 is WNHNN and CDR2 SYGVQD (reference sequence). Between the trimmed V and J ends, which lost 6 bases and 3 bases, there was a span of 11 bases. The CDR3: CASSRGIDTEAFF. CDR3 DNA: TGCGCCAGCAGCAGGGGAATTGACACTGAAGCTTTCTTT.

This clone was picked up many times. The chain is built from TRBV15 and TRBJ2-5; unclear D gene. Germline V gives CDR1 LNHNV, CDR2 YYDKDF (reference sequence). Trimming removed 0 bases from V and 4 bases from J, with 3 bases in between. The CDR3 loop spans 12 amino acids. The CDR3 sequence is CATSRDGETQYF. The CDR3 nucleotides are TGTGCCACCAGCAGAGATGGAGAGACCCAGTACTTC.

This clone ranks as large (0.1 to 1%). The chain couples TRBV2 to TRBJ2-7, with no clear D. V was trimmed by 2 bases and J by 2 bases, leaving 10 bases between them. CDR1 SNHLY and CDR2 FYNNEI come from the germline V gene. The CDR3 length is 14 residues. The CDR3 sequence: CASSESWQTYEQYF. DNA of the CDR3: TGTGCCAGCAGTGAAAGTTGGCAGACCTACGAGCAGTACTTC.

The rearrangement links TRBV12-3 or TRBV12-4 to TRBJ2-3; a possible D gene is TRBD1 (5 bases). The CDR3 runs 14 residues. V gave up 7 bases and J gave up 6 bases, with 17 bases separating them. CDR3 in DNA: TGTGCCAGCACTTGGGGCAGGATGGTGGATACGCAGTATTTT. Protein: CASTWGRMVDTQYF.

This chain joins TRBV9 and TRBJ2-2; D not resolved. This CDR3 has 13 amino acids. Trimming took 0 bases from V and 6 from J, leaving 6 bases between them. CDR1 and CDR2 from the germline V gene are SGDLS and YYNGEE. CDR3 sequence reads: CASSVAVSGELFF. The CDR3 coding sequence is TGTGCCAGCAGCGTAGCGGTGTCCGGGGAGCTGTTTTTT.

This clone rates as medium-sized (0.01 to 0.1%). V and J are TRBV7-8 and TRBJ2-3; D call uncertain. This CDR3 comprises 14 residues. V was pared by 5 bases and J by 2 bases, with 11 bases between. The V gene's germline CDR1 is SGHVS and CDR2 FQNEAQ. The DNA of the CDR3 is TGTGCCAGCAGCCATCGGCCTGTCACAGATACGCAGTATTTT. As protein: CASSHRPVTDTQYF. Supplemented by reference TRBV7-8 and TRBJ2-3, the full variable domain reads GAGVSQSPRYKVAKRGQDVALRCDPISGHVSLFWYQQALGQGPEFLTYFQNEAQLDKSGLPSDRFFAERPEGSVSTLKIQRTQQEDSAVYLCASSHRPVTDTQYFGPGTRLTVL.

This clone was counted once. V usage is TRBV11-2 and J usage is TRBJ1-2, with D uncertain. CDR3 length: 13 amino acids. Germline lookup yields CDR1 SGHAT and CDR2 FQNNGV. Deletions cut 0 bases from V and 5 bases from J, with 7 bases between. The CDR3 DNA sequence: TGTGCCAGCAGCTTAGACCTCAGATATGGCTACACCTTC. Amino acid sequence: CASSLDLRYGYTF.

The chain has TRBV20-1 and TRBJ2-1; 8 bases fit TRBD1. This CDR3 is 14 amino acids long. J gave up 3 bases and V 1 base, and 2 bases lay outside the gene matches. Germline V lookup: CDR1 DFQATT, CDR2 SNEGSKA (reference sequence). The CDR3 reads CSARVDRDYNEQFF. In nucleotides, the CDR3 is TGCAGTGCTAGAGTGGACAGGGACTACAATGAGCAGTTCTTC.

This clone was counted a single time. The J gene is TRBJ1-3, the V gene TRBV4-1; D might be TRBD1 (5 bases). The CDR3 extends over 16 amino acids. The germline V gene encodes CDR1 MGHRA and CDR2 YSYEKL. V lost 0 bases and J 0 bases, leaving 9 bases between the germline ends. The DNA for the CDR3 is TGCGCCAGCAGCCAAGATCGGGACTTCTCTGGAAACACCATATATTTT. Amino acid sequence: CASSQDRDFSGNTIYF.